These 30 T cell receptor beta chains share one sample of origin, sequenced in a study of low-dose radiotherapy and immunotherapy resistance in tumors. Time point here: after trial treatment. This sample's treatment: LDRT plus nivolumab, ipilimumab, low-dose cyclophosphamide and aspirin (RACIN trial). With TRAV- and TRBV-specific primers, first-strand cDNA was made, covering the alpha and beta chains. The TCRs were subjected to amplification over roughly 18 PCR cycles employing a constant-region primer in conjunction with a V-primer adapter. TCRdb fed the reads into MiXCR, producing one record per CDR3 protein. The data contain 95,000 to 100,000 distinct CDR3 sequences, around 20% of them seen just once; the ten biggest clones take up approximately 4%. Sample: PBMCs, taken after low-dose radiotherapy plus immunotherapy. The receptors were gathered from a male donor with prostate cancer.

This clonotype occurred many times. V usage is TRBV7-2 and J usage is TRBJ2-5; D is perhaps TRBD2 (6 bases). This CDR3 has 14 amino acids. The germline V and J ends were trimmed by 1 base and 6 bases, with 12 bases remaining between them. CDR1 is SGHTA and CDR2 is FQGNSA in the germline V gene. The CDR3: CASSLGGDGKTQYF. The CDR3 region has the DNA TGTGCCAGCAGCTTAGGGGGGGACGGGAAGACCCAGTACTTC.

Comments on this clonotype: With a much larger clone just one base away, this may be a read error. The V and J genes are TRBV5-1 and TRBJ2-5; the match to TRBD2 covers 8 bases. Germline trimming cut 2 bases from V and 2 bases from J; bases unmatched to any gene: 11. Germline V gene data show CDR1 as SGHRS and CDR2 as YFSETQ. The CDR3 runs to 17 residues. The CDR3, as DNA: TGCGCCAGCAGCTTTGCCCAGGCTAGCGGGCCTCAAGAGACCCAGTACTTC. Its translation: CASSFAQASGPQETQYF.

About this clonotype itself: A far larger clone differs by one base, so this is likely a read error. V usage is TRBV6-5 and J usage is TRBJ1-5, with 9 nucleotides matching TRBD1. Germline trimming cut 6 bases from V and 4 bases from J; bases unmatched to any gene: 4. CDR1 is MNHEY and CDR2 is SVGAGI in the germline V gene. The CDR3 has 14 residues. CDR3 nucleotides: TGTGCCAGCAGAAAGGGACAGGGTAATCAGCCCCAGCATTTT. Amino acids: CASRKGQGNQPQHF.

This clonotype was counted ten times or more. The rearrangement links TRBV12-3 or TRBV12-4 to TRBJ1-1; 7 nucleotides match TRBD1. V trimming: 3 bases; J trimming: 7 bases; junction bases outside the gene matches: 14. The CDR3 length is 16 residues. CDR3 bases: TGTGCCAGCAGTTTTATGGGCAGGGGGAGTTCGGTTGAAGCTTTCTTT. Residues: CASSFMGRGSSVEAFF.

This clonotype was recorded at least ten times. V usage is TRBV20-1 and J usage is TRBJ1-1; D is undetermined. The CDR3 has 10 residues. The V gene lost 4 bases and the J gene lost 8 bases, with 8 bases spanning the gap. Germline CDR1 DFQATT, CDR2 SNEGSKA (reference sequence). The CDR3 coding sequence is TGCAGTGCTATGGGTACGGAAGCTTTCTTT. This sequence encodes CSAMGTEAFF.

The chain combines TRBV6-2 or TRBV6-3 with TRBJ2-2; no firm D call. Germline CDR1 reads MNHEY; CDR2 reads SVGEGT. CDR3 length equals 12 residues. V dropped 7 bases and J dropped 1 base, with 4 bases sitting between them. CDR3 region: CASTGNTGELFF. CDR3 in DNA: TGTGCCAGCACGGGGAACACCGGGGAGCTGTTTTTT.

This clonotype was observed many times. The chain employs TRBV20-1 and TRBJ2-1, with D unclear. CDR3 length: 12 amino acids. CDR1 and CDR2 (germline): DFQATT, SNEGSKA (reference sequence). V gave up 0 bases and J gave up 8 bases, with 8 bases separating them. This chain's CDR3 is CSARDDGHEQFF. The CDR3 DNA reads as TGCAGTGCTAGAGATGACGGCCATGAGCAGTTCTTC.

In its sample, this clonotype was seen many times. This chain connects TRBV4-2 to TRBJ2-3, with a possible D match to TRBD2 (6 bases). CDR1 and CDR2 from the germline V gene are LGHNA and YNFKEQ. The length of the CDR3 is 17 residues. With 4 bases removed from V and 0 bases from J, the gap between germline ends came to 17 bases. The CDR3 DNA follows: TGTGCCAGCAGCCTCATTTCCACCGCGGGGAGCACAGATACGCAGTATTTT. Residues: CASSLISTAGSTDTQYF.

Points on this clonotype: A far larger clone is one base from this, pointing to a likely read error. J is TRBJ2-1 and V is TRBV6-5, with 10 bases aligning to TRBD2. Germline trimming cut 6 bases from V and 10 bases from J; bases unmatched to any gene: 15. Germline CDR1 and CDR2: MNHEY and SVGAGI. The CDR3 runs to 16 residues. The DNA of the CDR3 is TGTGCCAGCAGCCAAGAGGGCAGCGGGGGGGCCGGCGAGCAGTTCTTC. It specifies CASSQEGSGGAGEQFF.

This clonotype was seen more than once but under ten times. Written as DNA, the CDR3 is TGTGCCAGCAGCTTAGTCAAGGGGATAACGGACTATGGCTACACCTTC. Translated: CASSLVKGITDYGYTF. This chain links TRBV5-4 with TRBJ1-2; possibly TRBD1 for D (5 bases). The germline V and J ends were trimmed by 2 bases and 3 bases, with 17 bases remaining between them. Germline V gene data show CDR1 as SGHNT and CDR2 as YYREEE (reference sequence). There are 16 residues in the CDR3.

The gene calls are TRBV12-3 or TRBV12-4 and TRBJ2-2; TRBD2 is a possible D gene (5 bases). CDR3 size: 12 residues. The germline V and J ends were trimmed by 3 bases and 8 bases, with 7 bases remaining between them. The chain's CDR3 is CASSFRGGELFF. DNA of the CDR3: TGTGCCAGCAGTTTTCGCGGGGGGGAGCTGTTTTTT.

The table lists this clonotype with a few counts. J is TRBJ2-1 and V is TRBV5-1, with 9 nucleotides matching TRBD1. The CDR3 is 14 amino acids. The junction had 6 bases not matched to a gene; V was cut back by 6 bases and J by 5 bases. Germline loops: CDR1 SGHRS, CDR2 YFSETQ. CDR3 residues: CASTQQGANNEQFF. In DNA, the CDR3 is TGCGCCAGCACTCAACAGGGGGCGAACAATGAGCAGTTCTTC.

The chain couples TRBV12-5 to TRBJ1-1, with D maybe TRBD1 (6 bases). The CDR3 runs 14 residues. The ends were cut back, 7 bases at V and 2 bases at J, with 14 bases in the middle. Germline V gene data show CDR1 as LGHNT and CDR2 as FRNRAP. The CDR3 nucleotides read TGTGCTAGTGCCCTTTTCGGGGGCAACACTGAAGCTTTCTTT. It is translated as CASALFGGNTEAFF.

This clonotype was detected many times. J is TRBJ1-1 and V is TRBV5-6; D may be TRBD1 (6 bases). The CDR3 is 16 residues long. Germline values: CDR1 SGHDT, CDR2 YYEEEE. V was cut by 3 bases and J by 6 bases, with 21 bases left in between. The CDR3 loop reads CASSSRYRAPIAEAFF. Written as DNA, the CDR3 is TGTGCCAGCAGCTCCCGGTACAGGGCCCCTATCGCTGAAGCTTTCTTT.

The V call is TRBV12-3 or TRBV12-4, the J call TRBJ2-1; TRBD1 is a possible D gene (5 bases). V lost 3 bases and J lost 6, with 12 bases in between. This CDR3 comprises 14 residues. This chain's CDR3 is CASSFARVRNEQFF. The CDR3 DNA reads TGTGCCAGCAGTTTCGCCAGGGTCCGCAATGAGCAGTTCTTC.

Ten or more counts support this clonotype. The CDR3 sequence: CASSLGQGSNQPQHF. CDR3 sequence (DNA): TGTGCCAGCAGTTTGGGACAGGGGTCCAATCAGCCCCAGCATTTT. The chain employs TRBV5-3 and TRBJ1-5; 10 bases align to TRBD1. TRBV5-3 is annotated as an ORF whose role is uncertain. The V and J ends lost 8 bases and 3 bases, in that order; junction bases with no gene match: 8. The CDR3 is 15 residues long.

V is TRBV28 and J is TRBJ1-2, with 10 bases that match TRBD1. The CDR3 contains 16 residues. Germline CDR1 MDHEN, CDR2 SYDVKM. Germline trimming cut 6 bases from V and 5 bases from J; bases unmatched to any gene: 12. The CDR3 spells CASRSTGTGAGYGYTF. The CDR3 DNA reads TGTGCCAGCAGGTCGACCGGGACAGGGGCGGGTTATGGCTACACCTTC.

This clonotype came up many times. The CDR3 nucleotides are TGTGCCAGCAGCTTGGGCTTACAGGGGGCAACCTACGAGCAGTACTTC. Residues: CASSLGLQGATYEQYF. The rearrangement joins TRBV7-2 to TRBJ2-7, with 9 bases that match TRBD1. CDR1 and CDR2 from the germline V gene are SGHTA and FQGNSA. The CDR3 contains 16 residues. J was trimmed by 2 bases and V by 3 bases; bases with no gene match: 8.

This clonotype was seen many times. The gene calls are TRBV11-2 and TRBJ2-2; the match to TRBD2 covers 10 bases. Germline-derived CDR1 and CDR2 are SGHAT and FQNNGV. V dropped 5 bases and J dropped 6; count of bases not matched to a gene: 9. The CDR3 runs to 16 residues. The DNA for the CDR3 is TGTGCCAGCAGCCACCAAGCGGGGGGGTCCCCCGGGGAGCTGTTTTTT. Translating gives CASSHQAGGSPGELFF.

V gene TRBV7-2 combines with J gene TRBJ2-6, with no clear D. Trimming removed 3 bases from V and 4 bases from J, with 10 bases in between. CDR1 is SGHTA and CDR2 is FQGNSA in the germline V gene. The CDR3 contains 15 residues. CDR3: CASSFSRWGANVLTF. CDR3 in DNA: TGTGCCAGCAGCTTTAGCAGGTGGGGGGCCAACGTCCTGACTTTC. Full variable domain (remainder filled in from reference TRBV7-2 and TRBJ2-6): GAGVSQSPSNKVTEKGKDVELRCDPISGHTALYWYRQSLGQGLEFLIYFQGNSAPDKSGLPSDRFSAERTGGSVSTLTIQRTQQEDSAVYLCASSFSRWGANVLTFGAGSRLTVL.

This clonotype was counted at least ten times. The chain joins TRBV3-1 to TRBJ1-1; D gene ambiguous. V was pared by 1 base and J by 3 bases, with 6 bases between. The length of the CDR3 is 13 residues. The germline V gene has CDR1 LGHDT and CDR2 YNNKEL (reference sequence). CDR3 nucleotide sequence: TGTGCCAGCAGCCAAGTGCGGGACACTGAAGCTTTCTTT. Translation: CASSQVRDTEAFF.

The V and J genes are TRBV5-1 and TRBJ2-3; 11 bases match TRBD2. The CDR3 extends over 18 amino acids. Germline values: CDR1 SGHRS, CDR2 YFSETQ. J was trimmed by 2 bases and V by 0 bases; bases with no gene match: 8. The CDR3, as DNA: TGCGCCAGCAGCTTGGTCCCGGGACTAGCGGCCCCCACAGATACGCAGTATTTT. Translation: CASSLVPGLAAPTDTQYF.

The sample holds many counts of this clonotype. The chain combines TRBV5-4 with TRBJ2-1, with 13 nucleotides matching TRBD2. This CDR3 comprises 16 residues. CDR1 SGHNT and CDR2 YYREEE come from the germline V gene (reference sequence). V was pared by 1 base and J by 4 bases, with 2 bases of the junction left unmatched. This CDR3 reads CASSLQGLAGYNEQFF. CDR3 nucleotide sequence: TGTGCCAGCAGCTTGCAGGGACTAGCGGGATACAATGAGCAGTTCTTC.

The chain couples TRBV20-1 to TRBJ2-1, with 8 bases aligning to TRBD2. The CDR3 spans 14 residues. CDR1 and CDR2 from the germline V gene are DFQATT and SNEGSKA (reference sequence). V trimming: 6 bases; J trimming: 2 bases; junction bases outside the gene matches: 6. The CDR3 region has the DNA TGCAGTGCCCTCGGGGGGGGGGCCTACAATGAGCAGTTCTTC. Amino acids: CSALGGGAYNEQFF.

This clonotype has at least ten counts. This chain links TRBV27 with TRBJ2-3; D remains unclear. Trimming took 0 bases from V and 1 from J, leaving 5 bases between them. CDR3 length: 14 amino acids. The germline V gene encodes CDR1 MNHEY and CDR2 SMNVEV (reference sequence). CDR3 residues: CASSLSAGTDTQYF. DNA of the CDR3: TGTGCCAGCAGTTTATCGGCAGGCACAGATACGCAGTATTTT.

This clonotype was picked up many times. This chain links TRBV12-3 or TRBV12-4 with TRBJ2-3; D not certain. V lost 3 bases and J 2 bases, leaving 12 bases between the germline ends. The CDR3 is 15 amino acids. CDR3 sequence reads: CASSFPNSNTDTQYF. CDR3 DNA: TGTGCCAGCAGTTTCCCAAACAGCAACACAGATACGCAGTATTTT.

The chain carries TRBV7-2 and TRBJ1-6; 8 bases are a match to TRBD1. The length of the CDR3 is 16 residues. V lost 4 bases and J lost 9; bases outside the gene matches: 11. CDR1 SGHTA and CDR2 FQGNSA come from the germline V gene. The CDR3 sequence: CASSSRTGKGGSPLHF. Here the CDR3 DNA reads TGTGCCAGCAGCTCACGGACAGGGAAGGGAGGTTCACCCCTCCACTTT.

This clonotype was detected ten times or more. The chain recombines TRBV29-1 with TRBJ1-3, with 11 bases aligning to TRBD1. This CDR3 contains 13 residues. CDR1 SQVTM and CDR2 ANQGSEA come from the germline V gene. The V and J ends lost 3 bases and 8 bases, in that order; junction bases with no gene match: 3. CDR3 sequence (DNA): TGCAGCGTTGAGGACAGGGGGCAGGACACCATATATTTT. Translating gives CSVEDRGQDTIYF.

This clonotype showed up many times. The J gene is TRBJ2-2, the V gene TRBV7-9; 7 bases are shared with TRBD2. CDR1 is SEHNR, CDR2 FQNEAQ, per germline (reference sequence). V shed 0 bases, J shed 8 bases, and the junction held 12 bases outside the gene matches. This CDR3 has 17 residues. CDR3 nucleotides: TGTGCCAGCAGCTTAGCGCTGACTAGCCCGAGGCCAGGGGAGCTGTTTTTT. It yields the protein CASSLALTSPRPGELFF.

For this clonotype: Just one base apart from a much larger clone, this may be a read error. A read error is likely, as this CDR3 ends without the conserved phenylalanine or tryptophan. J is TRBJ1-1 and V is TRBV7-6; D remains unclear. This CDR3 comprises 12 residues. Germline V lookup: CDR1 SGHVS, CDR2 FNYEAQ. Deletions cut 3 bases from V and 1 base from J, with 3 bases between. Here the CDR3 reads CASSFENTEAFL. For the CDR3, the DNA is TGTGCCAGCAGCTTCGAGAACACTGAAGCTTTCTTG.